The clone carrying this T cell receptor (beta chain) was seen a single time. This specimen comes from a study of T cell responses to AZD1222 COVID-19 vaccine. The method was immunoSEQ multiplex PCR; TCRdb's version includes in-frame clones alone and lacks a portion of them. The table has 65,000 to 80,000 clones, around 92% seen once; the top ten hold about 7.1%. The CDR3 is made up of 16 amino acids. The material was peripheral blood, obtained on day 0 of MenACWY control vaccination. This receptor was obtained from an adult in good health. This chain links TRBV21-1 with TRBJ2-5; no DNA check was done on the table's D call, TRBD2. TRBV21-1 is described as a pseudogene. DNA of the CDR3: TGTGCCAGCAGCAAAGTGGGTAGCGGAGGACAAGAGACCCAGTACTTC. Protein sequence: CASSKVGSGGQETQYF.